The entry below gives a single T cell receptor (beta chain) sequence along with its context. V shed 11 bases and J shed 1 base, with 5 bases lying between them. The CDR3 contains 11 residues. In the original workflow: Researchers report that nucleated cell counts were estimated from reference gene primer amplification. Generated by immunoSEQ multiplex PCR, the TCRdb table keeps only in-frame clones and is missing some. V, J and clone size are those of that table, while D and trimming were read from the DNA. The sample has fewer than 45,000 clones; about 74% are singletons. The Seattle patients joined while their infection was active and were tracked longitudinally afterward. The sample comes from a study of blood T cell repertoires in COVID-19. Study overall: Acute and convalescent COVID-19 specimens originated in the United States, Italy and Spain. T cells, B-cell-depleted T cells, or PBMCs provided the cDNA or gDNA that served as material.

Sample: peripheral blood. This TCR was recovered from a man aged 65 to 79 with COVID-19, enrolled during active disease. The chain employs TRBV12-3 or TRBV12-4 and TRBJ2-2; no clear D gene. CDR3 amino acids: CAVRNTGELFF. The CDR3 DNA follows: TGTGCCGTGAGGAACACCGGGGAGCTGTTTTTT.